The sequence of this T cell receptor (beta chain) was determined in a study of T cell repertoires in cytomegalovirus infection. Turning to the study itself: From public TCR beta signatures came an indication of both CMV infection and matching HLA type.

The CDR3 contains 13 residues. Germline assignment: CDR1 SGHTA and CDR2 FQGTGA. The ends lost 5 bases at V and 13 bases at J; junction bases unmatched: 11. A single record per CDR3 protein comes from TCRdb applying MiXCR to the reads. This sample has 150,000 or so distinct CDR3 sequences, with 5.5% to 8% found just once. Of note for this clonotype: A much larger clone sits a single nucleotide away, making a read error possible.

Sequencing was carried out using PBMCs. The chain has TRBV7-3 and TRBJ2-5, with 9 bases lining up with TRBD2. This clonotype originated in a human donor in good health (CMV status not recorded). Some clones in this sample may be carry-over from other donors' samples. This chain's CDR3 is CASSLLAGRATYF. In DNA form, the CDR3 reads TGTGCCAGCAGCCTGCTAGCGGGGCGAGCGACGTACTTC.